The 8 T cell receptor beta chains given below trace back to one sample, sequenced in a study of cytomegalovirus exposure and HLA in healthy donors. PCR employed 60 Vbeta and 13 Jbeta primers. Assay: immunoSEQ multiplex PCR; the TCRdb copy retains only in-frame clones and omits some. Here the sample spans roughly 190,000 clones, roughly 77% being singletons. Sequencing was performed on PBMCs. These receptors all come from a woman aged 50 to 60 in good health and CMV-seronegative.

The chain combines TRBV19 with TRBJ1-5; D gene ambiguous. The CDR3 loop spans 14 amino acids. Trimming removed 4 bases at V and 7 bases at J, with 14 bases between. The germline CDR1 and CDR2 sequences are LNHDA and SQIVND (reference sequence). CDR3 nucleotides: TGTGCCAGTAGTACGTCCCGGGCGGGCCAGCCCCAGCATTTT. Protein product: CASSTSRAGQPQHF.

The rearrangement uses TRBV6-5 and TRBJ2-1; TRBD1 agrees at 7 bases. J lost 6 bases, V lost 0 bases, and 5 bases had no gene match. The CDR3 has 15 amino acids. Germline values: CDR1 MNHEY, CDR2 SVGAGI. CDR3 region: CASSYSPGQVNEQFF. CDR3 sequence (DNA): TGTGCCAGCAGTTACTCCCCAGGACAGGTCAATGAGCAGTTCTTC.

V usage is TRBV4-3 and J usage is TRBJ2-5; D remains ambiguous. The assigned J gene may be wrong: the sequence end matches TRBJ2-7 better. The CDR3 loop spans 14 amino acids. Germline lookup yields CDR1 LGHNA and CDR2 YSLEER. The CDR3 nucleotides are TGCGCCAGCAGCCAGGGCACCGGTACCTACGAGCAGTACTTC. This gives the protein CASSQGTGTYEQYF.

This chain joins TRBV9 and TRBJ2-7; D unclear. V was clipped by 4 bases and J by 7 bases, with 9 bases between them. Germline CDR1 reads SGDLS; CDR2 reads YYNGEE. The CDR3 covers 11 residues. The CDR3 DNA sequence: TGTGCCAGCAGCCACCCCGGGGAGCAGTACTTC. Translating it yields CASSHPGEQYF. Full variable domain (outside the CDR3, taken from reference TRBV9 and TRBJ2-7): DSGVTQTPKHLITATGQRVTLRCSPRSGDLSVYWYQQSLDQGLQFLIQYYNGEERAKGNILERFSAQQFPDLHSELNLSSLELGDSALYFCASSHPGEQYFGPGTRLTVT.

The V and J genes are TRBV23-1 and TRBJ1-3, with unresolved D. TRBV23-1 has ORF status, its function being uncertain. The CDR3 has 17 amino acids. V was trimmed by 0 bases and J by 0 bases, leaving 12 bases between them. CDR3 in amino acids: CASSQSPGGNSGNTIYF. The DNA for the CDR3 is TGCGCCAGCAGTCAATCTCCCGGCGGCAACTCTGGAAACACCATATATTTT.

This rearrangement joins TRBV18 to TRBJ2-7; D unclear. Trimming cost V 2 bases and J 2 bases, with 10 bases left between them. This CDR3 spans 14 amino acids. The germline CDR1 and CDR2 sequences are KGHSH and LQKENI. In nucleotides, the CDR3 is TGTGCCAGCTCACCAAAGACACTCACCTACGAGCAGTACTTC. It yields the protein CASSPKTLTYEQYF.

CDR3 coding DNA: TGTGCCAGTAACCCTGACAGGGTAAATCAGCCCCAGCATTTT. It translates to CASNPDRVNQPQHF. V is TRBV19 and J is TRBJ1-5; the match to TRBD1 covers 7 bases. Losses at the gene ends were 7 bases for V and 4 bases for J; bases not matched to a gene: 7. Germline V lookup: CDR1 LNHDA, CDR2 SQIVND (reference sequence). This CDR3 is built from 14 residues.

This chain joins TRBV30 and TRBJ1-1, with D possibly matching TRBD1 (5 bases). This CDR3 has 12 residues. Germline-derived CDR1 and CDR2 are GTSNPN and SVGIG (reference sequence). V shed 8 bases and J shed 3 bases, with 13 bases lying between them. CDR3 region: CAMGPRHTEAFF. Here the CDR3 DNA reads TGTGCCATGGGGCCCCGCCACACTGAAGCTTTCTTT. The full variable domain, its missing parts supplied by reference TRBV30 and TRBJ1-1, is SQTIHQWPATLVQPVGSPLSLECTVEGTSNPNLYWYRQAAGRGLQLLFYSVGIGQISSEVPQNLSASRPQDRQFILSSKKLLLSDSGFYLCAMGPRHTEAFFGQGTRLTVV.